One sample yielded the 10 T cell receptor beta chains listed below, sequenced in a study of control samples from healthy donors and cancer patients. TCRdb's table, derived via immunoSEQ multiplex PCR, lists solely in-frame clones and lacks some. Here the sample spans over 150,000 clones, around 94% being singletons. Sequencing was done on a sample of blood. The receptor source for this set is a woman aged 18-29 years in good health.

The V call is TRBV12-3 or TRBV12-4, the J call TRBJ1-1; D is uncertain. CDR3 length: 11 residues. V lost 5 bases, J lost 3 bases, and 4 bases lay in between. This CDR3 is CASSQDTEAFF. The CDR3 nucleotides are TGTGCCAGCAGTCAGGACACTGAAGCTTTCTTT.

The rearrangement uses TRBV18 and TRBJ2-7; D is perhaps TRBD1 (5 bases). The V and J ends lost 6 bases and 6 bases respectively, with 15 bases between them. The CDR3 has 13 amino acids. CDR1 and CDR2 (germline): KGHSH, LQKENI. The CDR3 here is CASSGQSRVEQYF. The DNA for the CDR3 is TGTGCCAGCTCTGGACAATCCCGTGTCGAGCAGTACTTC. Full variable domain (outside the CDR3, taken from reference TRBV18 and TRBJ2-7): NAGVMQNPRHLVRRRGQEARLRCSPMKGHSHVYWYRQLPEEGLKFMVYLQKENIIDESGMPKERFSAEFPKEGPSILRIQQVVRGDSAAYFCASSGQSRVEQYFGPGTRLTVT.

The V gene is TRBV5-6, the J gene TRBJ1-2; D unresolved. CDR1 is SGHDT, CDR2 YYEEEE, per germline. There are 13 residues in the CDR3. Trimming cost V 2 bases and J 6 bases, with 11 bases left between them. This CDR3 reads CASSLGSDHGYTF. The CDR3 DNA reads TGTGCCAGCAGCTTAGGGTCAGACCATGGCTACACCTTC.

This chain connects TRBV4-1 to TRBJ1-2; tentatively, D is TRBD1 (6 bases). The germline CDR1 and CDR2 sequences are MGHRA and YSYEKL. The CDR3 runs 13 residues. V lost 1 base to trimming and J lost 4 bases, with 7 bases between them. CDR3 coding DNA: TGCGCCAGCAGCCAAGGACAGGTCTATGGCTACACCTTC. The encoded protein is CASSQGQVYGYTF.

The gene calls are TRBV2 and TRBJ2-5; TRBD2 aligns across 10 bases. J was trimmed by 6 bases and V by 3 bases; bases with no gene match: 7. The CDR3 has 15 amino acids. Germline loops: CDR1 SNHLY, CDR2 FYNNEI. The CDR3 DNA is TGTGCCAGCAGTGAGGGGCTAGCGGGGGTAAAGACCCAGTACTTC. It translates to CASSEGLAGVKTQYF.

This chain joins TRBV11-1 and TRBJ1-1; TRBD1 might be the D (5 bases). V lost 4 bases and J lost 3, with 18 bases in between. The CDR3 extends over 16 amino acids. Germline V gives CDR1 SGHAT, CDR2 FQDESV (reference sequence). This CDR3 is CASSSKTYRSDTEAFF. In DNA, the CDR3 is TGTGCCAGCAGCTCTAAAACTTACAGGAGCGACACTGAAGCTTTCTTT.

The chain has TRBV19 and TRBJ1-2; maybe TRBD1 (6 bases). Trimming pared 5 bases from V and 7 bases from J, leaving 14 bases between. The CDR3 covers 13 residues. Germline V lookup: CDR1 LNHDA, CDR2 SQIVND (reference sequence). The CDR3 DNA follows: TGTGCCAGTAGTCTCACAGGGCGTCCTGGCTACACCTTC. Amino acid sequence: CASSLTGRPGYTF.

This chain uses TRBV28 with TRBJ1-1; D gene uncertain. CDR1 is MDHEN, CDR2 SYDVKM, per germline. The V gene lost 4 bases and the J gene lost 1 base, with 10 bases spanning the gap. The CDR3 sequence is 14 residues long. In DNA form, the CDR3 reads TGTGCCAGCAGTTCTCATGACGGGAACACTGAAGCTTTCTTT. As protein: CASSSHDGNTEAFF.

The chain couples TRBV3-1 (or the pseudogene TRBV3-2) to TRBJ1-6, with D hard to call. CDR3 length: 18 amino acids. The V gene's germline CDR1 is LGHDT and CDR2 YNNKEL (reference sequence). Between the trimmed V and J ends, which lost 5 bases and 9 bases, there was a span of 26 bases. The CDR3 sequence: CASSMSVPISYIISPLHF. The CDR3 DNA sequence: TGTGCCAGCAGCATGTCTGTTCCCATTTCATACATCATTTCACCCCTCCACTTT.

This chain uses TRBV3-1 (or the pseudogene TRBV3-2) with TRBJ1-1, with D perhaps TRBD1 (6 bases). Germline V gene lookup returns CDR1 LGHDT and CDR2 YNNKEL (reference sequence). This CDR3 spans 13 amino acids. Trimming pared 0 bases from V and 8 bases from J, leaving 10 bases between. This CDR3 reads CASSQEGAEEAFF. CDR3 coding DNA: TGTGCCAGCAGCCAAGAGGGGGCCGAGGAAGCTTTCTTT.